Listed below are T cell receptor beta chains from one sample, sequenced in a study of blood T cell repertoires in COVID-19. Sequencing was performed with immunoSEQ multiplex PCR; in TCRdb, only in-frame clones are kept and a portion is missing. This table has some 40,000 clones, over 75% appearing once. Sequenced input: peripheral blood. These receptors all stem from a man between 65 and 85 years old with active COVID-19. Both conserved end residues are part of each CDR3. A D gene is named only where the DNA matches it firmly. Clone size is shown for a subset of rows, as once, few, many or a class of expanded clone.

CDR3 length	V gene	clone size	J gene	D gene	CDR3 DNA	CDR3 protein
16	TRBV7-2	.	TRBJ2-4	.	TGTGCCAGCAGCTTATCAGGGGGGACGGTCAGAAACATTCAGTACTTC	CASSLSGGTVRNIQYF
14	TRBV6-6	.	TRBJ2-7	TRBD2	TGTGCCAGCGGGGGGGGAACTAGCTCCTACGAGCAGTACTTC	CASGGGTSSYEQYF
18	TRBV28	few	TRBJ2-5	TRBD2	TGTGCCAGCAGTTTATTCAAGGGACTAGCGGGATTCAGAGAGACCCAGTACTTC	CASSLFKGLAGFRETQYF
16	TRBV7-3	.	TRBJ2-1	TRBD2	TGTGCCAGCAGCCCGATTAGCGGGACCGATTACAATGAGCAGTTCTTC	CASSPISGTDYNEQFF
13	TRBV6-5	.	TRBJ2-7	.	TGTGCCAGCAGCAGAGCCCCGGGGTACGAGCAGTACTTC	CASSRAPGYEQYF
13	TRBV12-3/TRBV12-4	.	TRBJ2-7	.	TGTGCCAGCAGTTATCGACAAGCCTACGAGCAGTACTTC	CASSYRQAYEQYF
13	TRBV7-9	.	TRBJ2-3	.	TGTGCCAGCAGCGAGCGGGGCACAGATACGCAGTATTTT	CASSERGTDTQYF
14	TRBV10-3	.	TRBJ2-5	.	TGTGCCATCAGTGAGTTTGGGCGACAAGAGACCCAGTACTTC	CAISEFGRQETQYF
15	TRBV9	.	TRBJ1-1	TRBD1	TGTGCCAGCAGCCCTCGACAGGGAAAGAACACTGAAGCTTTCTTT	CASSPRQGKNTEAFF
16	TRBV19	few	TRBJ1-5	TRBD1	TGTGCCAGTAGCCCGCCGGGAAGGGGGCGCAGTCAGCCCCAGCATTTT	CASSPPGRGRSQPQHF
15	TRBV18	.	TRBJ2-3	TRBD2	TGTGCCAGCTCAGGACTAGCGGAAAACACAGATACGCAGTATTTT	CASSGLAENTDTQYF
16	TRBV15	.	TRBJ1-3	.	TGTGCCACCAGCAGAGATTCAGGGGTCACTGGAAACACCATATATTTT	CATSRDSGVTGNTIYF
16	TRBV4-2	.	TRBJ2-7	TRBD2	TGTGCCAGCAGCCAAGGGACTTTCGCGGGGGACTACGAGCAGTACTTC	CASSQGTFAGDYEQYF
15	TRBV7-8	.	TRBJ2-7	TRBD2	TGTGCCAGCAGAGAGACTAGCGGGAGATCCTACGAGCAGTACTTC	CASRETSGRSYEQYF
15	TRBV5-1	.	TRBJ1-6	.	TGCGCCAGCAGTTCCTCGGGGGGGAGTAATTCACCCCTCCACTTT	CASSSSGGSNSPLHF
13	TRBV7-8	.	TRBJ2-1	.	TGTGCCAGCAGCTCACCCCGGGGAAATGAGCAGTTCTTC	CASSSPRGNEQFF
14	TRBV7-2	.	TRBJ2-4	.	TGTGCCAGCAGGTCACCAGGGGCCAAAAACATTCAGTACTTC	CASRSPGAKNIQYF
14	TRBV19	.	TRBJ2-7	.	TGTGCCAGTAGTATAGGAGACTACAGATACGAGCAGTACTTC	CASSIGDYRYEQYF
15	TRBV5-6	.	TRBJ2-1	.	TGTGCCAGCAGCTTCCTAGTAGACAGTTCCGAAGAGCAGTTCTTC	CASSFLVDSSEEQFF
18	TRBV4-2	.	TRBJ2-7	TRBD2	TGTGCCAGCAGCCAGCCAGCGGGACTAGCGGGGCCCTCCTACGAGCAGTACTTC	CASSQPAGLAGPSYEQYF
19	TRBV4-1	.	TRBJ2-3	TRBD2	TGCGCCAGCAGCCAAGCCCGACTAGCGGGGGGGATTGGCCCAGATACGCAGTATTTT	CASSQARLAGGIGPDTQYF
14	TRBV28	.	TRBJ1-1	.	TGTGCCAGCACCTCCCCGCACAGGGTGACTGAAGCTTTCTTT	CASTSPHRVTEAFF
13	TRBV5-4	.	TRBJ1-1	.	TGTGCCAGCAGCTTGGCAGAGGTCACTGAAGCTTTCTTT	CASSLAEVTEAFF
11	TRBV27	.	TRBJ2-3	.	TGTGCCAGCAGTTTCGCAGATACGCAGTATTTT	CASSFADTQYF
17	TRBV7-3	.	TRBJ2-2	TRBD2	TGTGCCAGCAGCTTAACAGCGGGAGCTGGTTTCAGCGGGGAGCTGTTTTTT	CASSLTAGAGFSGELFF
11	TRBV28	.	TRBJ1-1	.	TGTGCCAGCAGTCCACAGACTGAAGCTTTCTTT	CASSPQTEAFF
11	TRBV12-3/TRBV12-4	.	TRBJ2-7	.	TGTGCCAGCAGTCCGGGACTCCAGCAGTACTTC	CASSPGLQQYF
12	TRBV5-5	.	TRBJ1-1	.	TGTGCCAGCAGCTTGGGACTCACTGAAGCTTTCTTT	CASSLGLTEAFF
13	TRBV28	.	TRBJ1-4	.	TGTGCCAGCAGTGTGGGAGTGGGCGAAAAACTGTTTTTT	CASSVGVGEKLFF
15	TRBV5-4	.	TRBJ2-7	TRBD1	TGTGCCAGCAGCTTCCGCGGGACAGGTCACCACGAGCAGTACTTC	CASSFRGTGHHEQYF
21	TRBV10-3	.	TRBJ2-1	TRBD2	TGTGCCATCAGAGGACAGCACCTAGGGACTAGCGGGGACCTCTCCTACAATGAGCAGTTCTTC	CAIRGQHLGTSGDLSYNEQFF
15	TRBV28	.	TRBJ1-4	.	TGTGCCAGCAGTTTTCCCCGACAGCATAATGAAAAACTGTTTTTT	CASSFPRQHNEKLFF
18	TRBV4-2	few	TRBJ2-7	TRBD2	TGTGCCAGCAGCCAAGTGGGGTACGTTAGAGCGGGGTCCTACGAGCAGTACTTC	CASSQVGYVRAGSYEQYF
13	TRBV4-2	.	TRBJ2-1	.	TGTGCCAGCAGTCAATACCTCACGGATGAGCAGTTCTTC	CASSQYLTDEQFF
13	TRBV5-6	once	TRBJ2-7	TRBD1	TGTGCCAGCACTTTTTCGACAGGGCACGAGCAGTACTTC	CASTFSTGHEQYF
16	TRBV9	medium-sized	TRBJ1-4	.	TGTGCCAGCAGCGCCGGACAAGCTGCAACTAATGAAAAACTGTTTTTT	CASSAGQAATNEKLFF
15	TRBV2	once	TRBJ2-7	TRBD1	TGTGCCAGCAGTGAGCAGGGGGCTGGAACCTACGAGCAGTACTTC	CASSEQGAGTYEQYF
16	TRBV28	.	TRBJ2-1	TRBD1	TGTGCCAGCAGCCCTCTTAGAGAGGCAGGGGGCGATGAGCAGTTCTTC	CASSPLREAGGDEQFF
17	TRBV7-8	.	TRBJ2-1	TRBD2	TGTGCCAGCAGCTTAGATCGTGTAGCGGGAGTTCGGAATGAGCAGTTCTTC	CASSLDRVAGVRNEQFF
12	TRBV6-6	.	TRBJ2-3	.	TGTGCCAGCAGCCTACGGACAGATACGCAGTATTTT	CASSLRTDTQYF
18	TRBV4-3	.	TRBJ2-6	.	TGCGCCAGCAGCCAATCCCTGGAAGGGGGCTCTGGGGCCAACGTCCTGACTTTC	CASSQSLEGGSGANVLTF
14	TRBV6-6	.	TRBJ1-5	.	TGTGCCAGCAGAATCCAGGGAGGGAATCAGCCCCAGCATTTT	CASRIQGGNQPQHF
15	TRBV25-1	.	TRBJ2-3	.	TGTGCCAGCAGTGAAGCCGGGACTGGGGGAGATACGCAGTATTTT	CASSEAGTGGDTQYF
14	TRBV5-5	.	TRBJ1-1	TRBD1	TGTGCCAGCAGCGTGGGACAGTTGAACACTGAAGCTTTCTTT	CASSVGQLNTEAFF
15	TRBV5-1	.	TRBJ2-3	.	TGCGCCAGCAGCCTAACAAGCGGGAGCACAGATACGCAGTATTTT	CASSLTSGSTDTQYF
12	TRBV7-2	.	TRBJ2-7	.	TGTGCCAGCAGCTTCCGATTAGCCGAGCAGTACTTC	CASSFRLAEQYF
15	TRBV30	.	TRBJ2-3	TRBD2	TGTGCCTGGAGTGTACCTAGCGGGGGGTTCAATACGCAGTATTTT	CAWSVPSGGFNTQYF
16	TRBV9	.	TRBJ2-3	TRBD1	TGTGCCAGCAGCAAAAGAGACAGGGGGTTGACAGATACGCAGTATTTT	CASSKRDRGLTDTQYF
21	TRBV6-2/TRBV6-3	.	TRBJ1-5	TRBD1	TGTGCCAGCAGTTACGGATTTGGTTCTCGTCAGGGGGAAAGGCGTTATCAGCCCCAGCATTTT	CASSYGFGSRQGERRYQPQHF
18	TRBV7-3	.	TRBJ2-1	TRBD2	TGTGCCAGCAGCTTAGTCCCGCCCGGCGGGAGAAACATAAATGAGCAGTTCTTC	CASSLVPPGGRNINEQFF
15	TRBV7-7	.	TRBJ2-3	TRBD2	TGTGCCAGCAGCTTACTAGCGGGAGGATCAGATACGCAGTATTTT	CASSLLAGGSDTQYF
13	TRBV11-3	.	TRBJ2-7	.	TGTGCCAGCAGCTTAGTACAGGGCTACGAGCAGTACTTC	CASSLVQGYEQYF
12	TRBV30	.	TRBJ1-1	TRBD1	TGTGCCTGGATCTCAGGGGGGTTCCGAGCTTTCTTT	CAWISGGFRAFF
16	TRBV6-2/TRBV6-3	.	TRBJ2-3	.	TGTGCCAGCAGTAAACAGGGTTCCCTCAGCACAGATACGCAGTATTTT	CASSKQGSLSTDTQYF
15	TRBV27	.	TRBJ2-1	.	TGTGCCAGCAGTCAGCGACAGCTCTCCTACAATGAGCAGTTCTTC	CASSQRQLSYNEQFF
16	TRBV16	few	TRBJ2-6	.	TGTGCCAGCAGCCAACCGGGGTTATCTGGGGCCAACGTCCTGACTTTC	CASSQPGLSGANVLTF
17	TRBV5-1	.	TRBJ2-7	TRBD2	TGCGCCAGCAGCTTGGGGTTTCTAGCGGGAGCGGCCTACGAGCAGTACTTC	CASSLGFLAGAAYEQYF
17	TRBV10-3	.	TRBJ2-1	TRBD2	TGTGCCATCAGTGAGTCACCATTCGCGGGGGAGAACAATGAGCAGTTCTTC	CAISESPFAGENNEQFF
15	TRBV5-1	.	TRBJ2-3	TRBD2	TGCGCCAGCAGCTTGATGCGGGAGCGCACAGATACGCAGTATTTT	CASSLMRERTDTQYF